One and the same sample provided the 11 T cell receptor beta chains below, sequenced in a study of CD8 T cells in Susac syndrome. About 0.45 to 1 ug RNA was reverse transcribed with random hexamers. TCRdb reprocessed the immunoSEQ multiplex PCR reads with MiXCR, giving one entry per CDR3 protein. In the table there are 150,000 or so distinct CDR3 sequences, around 94% of which are singletons. Sequenced: CD4+ T cells from PBMCs. The receptors shown here come from a human donor with multiple sclerosis.

The CDR3 region is CASSVASEGYNEQFF. DNA for the CDR3: TGTGCCAGCAGCGTGGCTAGCGAGGGGTACAATGAGCAGTTCTTC. The chain uses TRBV9 and TRBJ2-1; D might be TRBD2 (6 bases). This CDR3 region has 15 residues. Germline values: CDR1 SGDLS, CDR2 YYNGEE. V lost 2 bases, J lost 4 bases, and 13 bases lay in between.

This chain joins TRBV20-1 and TRBJ2-3, with D maybe TRBD2 (6 bases). This CDR3 spans 14 amino acids. Germline V gives CDR1 DFQATT, CDR2 SNEGSKA (reference sequence). Trimming took off 5 bases at V and 2 bases at J, with 14 bases between the two ends. The CDR3 spells CSAETGGITDTQYF. Here the CDR3 DNA reads TGCAGTGCTGAGACTGGGGGGATCACAGATACGCAGTATTTT.

V is TRBV9 and J is TRBJ2-1; tentative D call: TRBD2 (6 bases). The CDR3 has 14 amino acids. Trimming cost V 6 bases and J 8 bases, with 18 bases left between them. Germline lookup yields CDR1 SGDLS and CDR2 YYNGEE. CDR3 residues: CASTPGLAPDEQFF. Written as DNA, the CDR3 is TGTGCCAGCACCCCTGGGCTAGCGCCCGATGAGCAGTTCTTC.

The chain is built from TRBV24-1 and TRBJ2-1; TRBD2 agrees at 11 bases. CDR1 is KGHDR, CDR2 SFDVKD, per germline. The V gene end was trimmed by 3 bases and the J gene end by 2 bases; junction bases not matched to a gene: 2. The CDR3 is made up of 16 amino acids. The CDR3 DNA sequence: TGTGCCACCAGTGATCCGACTAGCGGGGCCTACAATGAGCAGTTCTTC. It encodes CATSDPTSGAYNEQFF.

The chain has TRBV12-3 or TRBV12-4 and TRBJ1-1; unclear D gene. The CDR3 is made up of 14 amino acids. The germline V and J ends were trimmed by 3 bases and 11 bases, with 19 bases remaining between them. Here the CDR3 DNA reads TGTGCCAGCAGTTTTAGTGGGCCAGGTCGGCCTGCTTTCTTT. This sequence encodes CASSFSGPGRPAFF.

This clonotype was picked up one time. The J gene is TRBJ2-7, the V gene TRBV5-4; 8 bases align to TRBD1. Losses at the gene ends were 9 bases for V and 5 bases for J; bases not matched to a gene: 16. The V gene's germline CDR1 is SGHNT and CDR2 YYREEE (reference sequence). This CDR3 is 15 amino acids long. The CDR3 coding sequence is TGTGCCACCCTCGACAGGGGACTCTCCAGAAACGAGCAGTACTTC. The encoded protein is CATLDRGLSRNEQYF.

V usage is TRBV10-2 and J usage is TRBJ2-4; 7 bases fit TRBD2. J lost 8 bases, V lost 6 bases, and 10 bases had no gene match. Germline CDR1 and CDR2: WSHSY and SAAADI. The CDR3 is 14 amino acids. The CDR3 nucleotides are TGCGCCAGCAGGAGGGAGGGATCGGGAGACATTCAGTACTTC. Protein product: CASRREGSGDIQYF.

The chain carries TRBV25-1 and TRBJ1-1; D may be TRBD1 (6 bases). CDR1 MGHDK and CDR2 SYGVNS come from the germline V gene. CDR3 length: 15 residues. The V and J ends lost 1 base and 3 bases respectively, with 12 bases between them. The chain's CDR3 is CASSESPHRDTEAFF. For the CDR3, the DNA is TGTGCCAGCAGTGAATCCCCCCACAGGGACACTGAAGCTTTCTTT.

The chain couples TRBV7-9 to TRBJ2-5, with D uncertain. This CDR3 is built from 10 residues. Trimming took off 7 bases at V and 5 bases at J, with 5 bases between the two ends. Germline V gene lookup returns CDR1 SEHNR and CDR2 FQNEAQ (reference sequence). In DNA, the CDR3 is TGTGCCAGCACCATGGAGACCCAGTACTTC. Its protein is CASTMETQYF.

V usage is TRBV29-1 and J usage is TRBJ2-5; tentatively, D is TRBD2 (5 bases). V lost 6 bases to trimming and J lost 4 bases, with 15 bases between them. Germline CDR1 SQVTM, CDR2 ANQGSEA. This CDR3 has 13 residues. CDR3 loop: CSVGGKAGETQYF. The DNA for the CDR3 is TGCAGCGTGGGTGGGAAGGCGGGAGAGACCCAGTACTTC.

The genes are TRBV6-4 and TRBJ2-3; 7 nucleotides match TRBD2. CDR1 and CDR2 (germline): MRHNA, SNTAGT. Losses at the gene ends were 7 bases for V and 0 bases for J; bases not matched to a gene: 4. The CDR3 is 14 residues long. CDR3 bases: TGTGCCAGCAAGGCGGGAGAGAGCACAGATACGCAGTATTTT. As protein: CASKAGESTDTQYF.